Listed here are 6 T cell receptor beta chains from one sample, sequenced in a study of T cell repertoires in cytomegalovirus infection. Their cognate antigens are unknown. TCRdb called the reads again in MiXCR, with one record for every CDR3 protein. The sample yields 50,000 or so distinct CDR3 sequences, about 20% seen once. Material for sequencing was PBMCs, sequenced either directly or after in vitro stimulation (not recorded which). All receptors derive from a human donor in good health (CMV status not recorded). Some clones in this sample may be carry-over from other donors' samples.

The V and J genes are TRBV20-1 and TRBJ2-2, with TRBD2 matching 8 bases. Germline V lookup: CDR1 DFQATT, CDR2 SNEGSKA (reference sequence). The CDR3 spans 15 residues. The trim removed 4 bases at V and 1 base at J, leaving 5 bases unmatched. CDR3 in amino acids: CSATGTSLNTGELFF. Here the CDR3 DNA reads TGCAGTGCTACCGGGACTAGTCTGAACACCGGGGAGCTGTTTTTT.

In this sample, this clonotype turned up a few times. The gene calls are TRBV20-1 and TRBJ2-7; 13 bases are a match to TRBD2. V gave up 0 bases and J gave up 0 bases; unmatched junction bases: 17. CDR3 length: 21 residues. CDR1 is DFQATT and CDR2 is SNEGSKA in the germline V gene (reference sequence). CDR3 amino acids: CSARDLGSPGTSGTSSYEQYF. As DNA, the CDR3 is TGCAGTGCTAGAGATCTCGGGTCCCCCGGGACTAGCGGGACTAGCTCCTACGAGCAGTACTTC.

V is TRBV5-6 and J is TRBJ2-1; no clear D gene. V lost 2 bases and J 10 bases, leaving 7 bases between the germline ends. Per germline, CDR1 SGHDT and CDR2 YYEEEE. CDR3 size: 11 residues. The CDR3 loop reads CASSFTLEQFF. The CDR3 DNA reads as TGTGCCAGCAGCTTTACTTTGGAGCAGTTCTTC. Complete variable domain (other parts from reference TRBV5-6 and TRBJ2-1): DAGVTQSPTHLIKTRGQQVTLRCSPKSGHDTVSWYQQALGQGPQFIFQYYEEEERQRGNFPDRFSGHQFPNYSSELNVNALLLGDSALYLCASSFTLEQFFGPGTRLTVL.

This clonotype was detected many times. V gene TRBV7-2 combines with J gene TRBJ1-2, with 7 bases aligning to TRBD1. V was pared by 5 bases and J by 10 bases, with 10 bases of the junction left unmatched. From germline, CDR1 is SGHTA and CDR2 FQGNSA. The CDR3 contains 13 residues. The CDR3 loop reads CASSADRQGPYTF. The CDR3 DNA reads TGTGCCAGCAGCGCAGACCGACAGGGCCCCTACACCTTC.

This clonotype was detected only a few times. This chain joins TRBV9 and TRBJ1-3; possible D gene TRBD1, 6 bases. The CDR3 is 11 residues long. Germline values: CDR1 SGDLS, CDR2 YYNGEE. V was shortened by 4 bases and J by 10 bases, with 9 bases between the two germline ends. The CDR3 protein is CASSPGVTIYF. CDR3 sequence (DNA): TGTGCCAGCAGCCCAGGGGTAACCATATATTTT.

This clonotype has more than one count but fewer than ten. The genes are TRBV4-1 and TRBJ1-3; D perhaps matches TRBD1 (5 bases). The CDR3 sequence is 17 residues long. Germline assignment: CDR1 MGHRA and CDR2 YSYEKL. The germline V and J ends were trimmed by 2 bases and 1 base, with 15 bases remaining between them. CDR3 in amino acids: CASSQLPGRASGNTIYF. The CDR3 DNA follows: TGCGCCAGCAGCCAACTCCCGGGACGGGCTTCTGGAAACACCATATATTTT.